The 24 T cell receptor beta chains presented below share a single source sample, sequenced in a study of cytomegalovirus exposure and HLA in healthy donors. PCR used 60 Vbeta primers and 13 Jbeta primers. The protocol was immunoSEQ multiplex PCR, while the TCRdb copy is restricted to in-frame clones and leaves out a portion. The table lists some 75,000 clones. The sequenced material came from PBMCs. Every receptor here comes from a female donor in good health and CMV-seropositive.

The chain couples TRBV6-4 to TRBJ1-5; 9 bases line up with TRBD1. CDR3 size: 14 residues. From germline, CDR1 is MRHNA and CDR2 SNTAGT. J gave up 2 bases and V 4 bases, and 0 bases lay outside the gene matches. The DNA of the CDR3 is TGTGCCAGCAGTGGGACAGGGGGCAATCAGCCCCAGCATTTT. It encodes CASSGTGGNQPQHF.

The V gene is TRBV6-1, the J gene TRBJ1-1; 8 nucleotides match TRBD1. CDR1 is MNHNS and CDR2 is SASEGT in the germline V gene. J gave up 8 bases and V 4 bases, and 9 bases lay outside the gene matches. The CDR3 length is 14 residues. The chain's CDR3 is CASSVRQGPNEAFF. CDR3 in DNA: TGTGCCAGCAGTGTTCGACAGGGGCCGAACGAAGCTTTCTTT.

This rearrangement joins TRBV7-9 to TRBJ2-3; 10 nucleotides match TRBD2. CDR1 and CDR2 (germline): SEHNR, FQNEAQ (reference sequence). The V and J ends lost 5 bases and 1 base, in that order; junction bases with no gene match: 3. The CDR3 length is 15 residues. As DNA, the CDR3 is TGTGCCAGCAGCCCCGGGACTAGCGGCACAGATACGCAGTATTTT. It specifies CASSPGTSGTDTQYF.

The rearrangement joins TRBV11-3 to TRBJ1-1; the D gene is possibly TRBD1 (5 bases). The CDR3 loop spans 19 amino acids. V lost 4 bases and J 1 base, leaving 25 bases between the germline ends. Germline V gene lookup returns CDR1 SGHNT and CDR2 YENEEA. CDR3 DNA: TGTGCCAGCAGCTCGGCCCCGGACACTGAAAAGGCTCCGAACACTGAAGCTTTCTTT. It codes for CASSSAPDTEKAPNTEAFF.

This chain uses TRBV6-1 with TRBJ2-2; D is unclear. Germline V gene sequence: CDR1 MNHNS, CDR2 SASEGT. The CDR3 sequence is 12 residues long. V lost 6 bases and J lost 2, with 4 bases in between. The CDR3 DNA reads TGTGCCAGCAGATATAACACCGGGGAGCTGTTTTTT. Its translation: CASRYNTGELFF.

The chain links TRBV6-5 to TRBJ1-1; 7 bases fit TRBD1. The trim removed 6 bases at V and 3 bases at J, leaving 10 bases unmatched. The CDR3 loop spans 15 amino acids. Germline CDR1 is MNHEY and CDR2 is SVGAGI. The CDR3 region is CASSPWGQRHTEAFF. The CDR3 DNA follows: TGTGCCAGCAGCCCATGGGGACAGAGACACACTGAAGCTTTCTTT.

The genes are TRBV2 and TRBJ2-7, with 7 positions matching TRBD2. CDR1 is SNHLY, CDR2 FYNNEI, per germline. The CDR3 is 14 amino acids. V shed 3 bases and J 6 bases; nucleotides not matched to a gene: 8. The CDR3 DNA sequence: TGTGCCAGCAGTGAGGGGGGGACGACTTCCGAGCAGTACTTC. Translating gives CASSEGGTTSEQYF.

This chain connects TRBV19 to TRBJ1-5; TRBD1 matches at 11 bases. V lost 4 bases to trimming and J lost 7 bases; unmatched junction nucleotides: 9. Germline CDR1 is LNHDA and CDR2 is SQIVND (reference sequence). This CDR3 has 16 residues. The DNA for the CDR3 is TGTGCCAGTAGTAACTCCGGGACAGGGGGGGAACAGCCCCAGCATTTT. Its translation: CASSNSGTGGEQPQHF.

V is TRBV7-9 and J is TRBJ2-7; TRBD2 agrees at 9 bases. The CDR3 covers 14 residues. With 5 bases clipped from V and 2 bases from J, the junction kept 4 bases outside the gene matches. In germline, CDR1 is SEHNR, CDR2 FQNEAQ (reference sequence). CDR3: CASSPLAGPYEQYF. The CDR3 nucleotides are TGTGCCAGCAGCCCTCTAGCGGGACCCTACGAGCAGTACTTC. Full variable domain (outside the CDR3, taken from reference TRBV7-9 and TRBJ2-7): DTGVSQNPRHKITKRGQNVTFRCDPISEHNRLYWYRQTLGQGPEFLTYFQNEAQLEKSRLLSDRFSAERPKGSFSTLEIQRTEQGDSAMYLCASSPLAGPYEQYFGPGTRLTVT.

The chain is built from TRBV19 and TRBJ1-1; 9 bases match TRBD1. This CDR3 is 16 amino acids long. Germline CDR1 LNHDA, CDR2 SQIVND (reference sequence). Trimming took 10 bases from V and 0 from J; bases not matched to a gene: 12. The CDR3 is CATRTGGPGVNTEAFF. As DNA, the CDR3 is TGTGCCACCCGAACAGGGGGCCCCGGGGTGAACACTGAAGCTTTCTTT.

The DNA for the CDR3 is TGTGCCAGCAGCTTGGAGGGGAGGAACTATGGCTACACCTTC. Protein sequence: CASSLEGRNYGYTF. This chain links TRBV5-4 with TRBJ1-2, with D tentatively TRBD1 (5 bases). Deletions cut 0 bases from V and 2 bases from J, with 8 bases between. Germline values: CDR1 SGHNT, CDR2 YYREEE (reference sequence). The CDR3 is made up of 14 amino acids.

This chain links TRBV28 with TRBJ1-1; tentatively, D is TRBD1 (5 bases). Germline V lookup: CDR1 MDHEN, CDR2 SYDVKM. The CDR3 is 14 residues long. The V end was cut by 6 bases, the J end by 6 bases, with 17 bases between. This CDR3 is CASSEGQRRAEAFF. The CDR3 region has the DNA TGTGCCAGCAGCGAGGGGCAAAGGAGGGCTGAAGCTTTCTTT.

The rearrangement joins TRBV30 to TRBJ2-5; possible D gene TRBD2, 6 bases. The closer fit of TRBJ2-7 to the DNA end suggests the J call may be wrong. Germline CDR1 and CDR2: GTSNPN and SVGIG (reference sequence). CDR3 length: 12 amino acids. The CDR3 region has the DNA TGTGCCTGGGTCCGGGGGTCCTACGAGCAGTACTTC. Protein: CAWVRGSYEQYF.

This chain connects TRBV13 to TRBJ2-5; 10 bases line up with TRBD1. The CDR3 runs to 15 residues. Germline loops: CDR1 PRHDT, CDR2 FYEKMQ (reference sequence). J gave up 11 bases and V 5 bases, and 14 bases lay outside the gene matches. CDR3 in amino acids: CASSPDRGPSREQYF. The CDR3 nucleotides read TGTGCCAGCAGCCCCGACAGGGGGCCTTCGAGAGAGCAGTACTTC.

V usage is TRBV6-1 and J usage is TRBJ2-2; the match to TRBD2 covers 9 bases. The CDR3 contains 14 residues. The V segment lost 6 bases and the J segment 4 bases; nucleotides outside the gene matches: 3. Germline V gives CDR1 MNHNS, CDR2 SASEGT. The CDR3 loop is CASRRGGATGELFF. CDR3 nucleotides: TGTGCCAGCAGACGCGGGGGGGCCACCGGGGAGCTGTTTTTT.

The chain couples TRBV5-5 to TRBJ1-3; D not resolved. V shed 4 bases and J shed 0 bases, with 14 bases lying between them. CDR1 is SGHKS and CDR2 is YYEKEE in the germline V gene (reference sequence). CDR3 length: 16 residues. Written as DNA, the CDR3 is TGTGCCAGCAGCCGGCCCCCAGGCCTCTCTGGAAACACCATATATTTT. Translating gives CASSRPPGLSGNTIYF.

The chain carries TRBV30 and TRBJ2-7; TRBD1 aligns across 9 bases. The CDR3 is made up of 14 amino acids. Germline assignment: CDR1 GTSNPN and CDR2 SVGIG (reference sequence). Trimming took 1 base from V and 9 from J; bases not matched to a gene: 10. CDR3 residues: CAWSESTGGTGQYF. CDR3 DNA: TGTGCCTGGAGTGAGAGTACAGGGGGCACCGGGCAGTACTTC. Full variable domain (rest looked up from reference TRBV30 and TRBJ2-7): SQTIHQWPATLVQPVGSPLSLECTVEGTSNPNLYWYRQAAGRGLQLLFYSVGIGQISSEVPQNLSASRPQDRQFILSSKKLLLSDSGFYLCAWSESTGGTGQYFGPGTRLTVT.

J is TRBJ2-7 and V is TRBV18, with TRBD2 identical over 7 bases. CDR1 and CDR2 (germline): KGHSH, LQKENI. The CDR3 loop spans 15 amino acids. The V segment lost 1 base and the J segment 5 bases; nucleotides outside the gene matches: 8. The chain's CDR3 is CASSPQAGRVDEQYF. In DNA, the CDR3 is TGTGCCAGCTCACCACAGGCAGGGAGGGTCGACGAGCAGTACTTC.

The rearrangement uses TRBV5-4 and TRBJ1-1; D is unclear. V lost 0 bases to trimming and J lost 1 base, with 4 bases between them. Germline CDR1 reads SGHNT; CDR2 reads YYREEE (reference sequence). CDR3 length: 13 residues. As DNA, the CDR3 is TGTGCCAGCAGCTTGGGGGCGAACACTGAAGCTTTCTTT. Amino acids: CASSLGANTEAFF.

The rearrangement links TRBV9 to TRBJ2-1; 8 bases fit TRBD2. The CDR3 spans 16 residues. V lost 4 bases, J lost 8 bases, and 14 bases stayed unmatched. Per germline, CDR1 SGDLS and CDR2 YYNGEE. The CDR3: CASSTPFSGNMDEQFF. In DNA, the CDR3 is TGTGCCAGCAGCACACCCTTTAGCGGGAATATGGATGAGCAGTTCTTC.

The rearrangement joins TRBV5-4 to TRBJ1-2, with TRBD1 identical over 8 bases. Germline CDR1 reads SGHNT; CDR2 reads YYREEE (reference sequence). The CDR3 has 15 amino acids. Losses at the gene ends were 2 bases for V and 8 bases for J; bases not matched to a gene: 11. This chain's CDR3 is CASSFRGRPIEGYTF. The CDR3 DNA reads TGTGCCAGCAGCTTCAGGGGGCGGCCGATTGAGGGCTACACCTTC.

This chain links TRBV6-5 with TRBJ1-5; the match to TRBD1 covers 9 bases. V lost 6 bases and J lost 5; bases outside the gene matches: 5. From germline, CDR1 is MNHEY and CDR2 SVGAGI. The CDR3 is 14 residues long. The CDR3 sequence: CASRGTGKDQPQHF. The DNA for the CDR3 is TGTGCCAGCAGAGGGACAGGGAAGGATCAGCCCCAGCATTTT.

This chain connects TRBV2 to TRBJ2-1; D is ambiguous. V gave up 6 bases and J gave up 8 bases, with 11 bases separating them. Germline CDR1 SNHLY, CDR2 FYNNEI. This CDR3 is built from 12 residues. The CDR3 loop is CASRRNVDEQFF. DNA of the CDR3: TGTGCCAGCAGGCGGAACGTTGATGAGCAGTTCTTC. Together with reference TRBV2 and TRBJ2-1, the CDR3 gives the full variable domain: EPEVTQTPSHQVTQMGQEVILRCVPISNHLYFYWYRQILGQKVEFLVSFYNNEISEKSEIFDDQFSVERPDGSNFTLKIRSTKLEDSAMYFCASRRNVDEQFFGPGTRLTVL.

The chain is built from TRBV29-1 and TRBJ2-3; TRBD2 might be the D (6 bases). This CDR3 is built from 14 residues. Germline CDR1 is SQVTM and CDR2 is ANQGSEA. V gave up 5 bases and J gave up 4 bases, with 16 bases separating them. The CDR3 is CSVLPGVSPDTQYF. Here the CDR3 DNA reads TGCAGCGTTCTACCGGGAGTAAGCCCAGATACGCAGTATTTT.